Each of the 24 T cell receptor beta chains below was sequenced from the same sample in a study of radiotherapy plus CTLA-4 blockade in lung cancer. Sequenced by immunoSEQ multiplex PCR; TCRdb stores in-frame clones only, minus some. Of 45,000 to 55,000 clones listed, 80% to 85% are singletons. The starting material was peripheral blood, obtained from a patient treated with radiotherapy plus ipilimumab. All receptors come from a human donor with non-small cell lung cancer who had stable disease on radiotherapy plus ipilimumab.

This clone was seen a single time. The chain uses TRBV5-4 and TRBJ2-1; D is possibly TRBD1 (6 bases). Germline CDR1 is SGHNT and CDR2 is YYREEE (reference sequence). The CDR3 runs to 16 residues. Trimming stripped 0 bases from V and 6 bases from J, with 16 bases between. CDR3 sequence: CASSLGQGSLFNEQFF. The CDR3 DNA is TGTGCCAGCAGCTTGGGTCAGGGGTCCCTATTCAATGAGCAGTTCTTC.

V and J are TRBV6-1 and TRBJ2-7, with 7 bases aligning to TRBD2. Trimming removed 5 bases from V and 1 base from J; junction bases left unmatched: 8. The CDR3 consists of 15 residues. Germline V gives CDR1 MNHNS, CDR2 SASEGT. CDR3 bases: TGTGCCAGCAGTTTCCTAGCGGACGAATCCTACGAGCAGTACTTC. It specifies CASSFLADESYEQYF.

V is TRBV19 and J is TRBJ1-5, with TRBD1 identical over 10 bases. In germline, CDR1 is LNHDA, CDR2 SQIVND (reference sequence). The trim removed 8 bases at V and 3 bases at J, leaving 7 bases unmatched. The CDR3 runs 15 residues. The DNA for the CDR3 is TGTGCCAGTTCCGACGGGACAGGGGACAATCAGCCCCAGCATTTT. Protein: CASSDGTGDNQPQHF.

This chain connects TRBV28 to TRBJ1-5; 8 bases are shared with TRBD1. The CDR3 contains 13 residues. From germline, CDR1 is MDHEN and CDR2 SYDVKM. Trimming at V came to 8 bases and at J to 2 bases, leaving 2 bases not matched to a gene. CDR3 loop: CASSDRGNQPQHF. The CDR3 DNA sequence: TGTGCCAGCTCGGACAGGGGCAATCAGCCCCAGCATTTT.

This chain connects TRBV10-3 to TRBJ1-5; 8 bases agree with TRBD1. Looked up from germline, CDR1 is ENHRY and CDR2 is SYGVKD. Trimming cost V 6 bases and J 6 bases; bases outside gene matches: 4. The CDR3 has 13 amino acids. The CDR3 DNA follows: TGTGCCATCAGGCAGGGGGCGGGTCAGCCCCAGCATTTT. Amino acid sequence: CAIRQGAGQPQHF.

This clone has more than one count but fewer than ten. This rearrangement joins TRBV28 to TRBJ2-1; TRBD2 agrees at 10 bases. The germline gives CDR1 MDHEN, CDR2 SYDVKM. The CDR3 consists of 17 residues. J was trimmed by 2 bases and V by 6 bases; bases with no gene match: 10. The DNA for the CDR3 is TGTGCCAGCAGCCCCCCCAGCGGGAGGGCTACCTACAATGAGCAGTTCTTC. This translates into CASSPPSGRATYNEQFF.

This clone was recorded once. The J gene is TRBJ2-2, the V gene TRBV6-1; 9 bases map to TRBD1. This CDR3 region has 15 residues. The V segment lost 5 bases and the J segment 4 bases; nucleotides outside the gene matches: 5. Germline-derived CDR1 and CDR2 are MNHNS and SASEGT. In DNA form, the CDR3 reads TGTGCCAGCAGTCCCCGGACAGGGGTCACCGGGGAGCTGTTTTTT. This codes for CASSPRTGVTGELFF.

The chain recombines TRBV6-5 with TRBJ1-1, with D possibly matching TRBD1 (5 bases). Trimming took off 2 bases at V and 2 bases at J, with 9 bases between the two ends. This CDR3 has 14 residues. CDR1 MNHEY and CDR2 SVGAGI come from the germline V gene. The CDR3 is CASSYGGANTEAFF. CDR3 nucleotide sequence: TGTGCCAGCAGTTACGGAGGGGCTAACACTGAAGCTTTCTTT.

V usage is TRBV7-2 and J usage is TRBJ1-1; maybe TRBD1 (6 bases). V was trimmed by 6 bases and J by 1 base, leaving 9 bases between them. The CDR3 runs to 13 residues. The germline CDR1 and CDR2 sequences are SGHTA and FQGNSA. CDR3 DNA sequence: TGTGCCAGCAGGCTACAGGGGAACACTGAAGCTTTCTTT. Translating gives CASRLQGNTEAFF.

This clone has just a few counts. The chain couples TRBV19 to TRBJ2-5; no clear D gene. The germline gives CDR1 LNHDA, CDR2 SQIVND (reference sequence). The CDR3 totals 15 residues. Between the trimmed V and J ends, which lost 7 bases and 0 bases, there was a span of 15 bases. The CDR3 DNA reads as TGTGCCAGTATTTTCCCGGGTTGCGACCAAGAGACCCAGTACTTC. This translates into CASIFPGCDQETQYF.

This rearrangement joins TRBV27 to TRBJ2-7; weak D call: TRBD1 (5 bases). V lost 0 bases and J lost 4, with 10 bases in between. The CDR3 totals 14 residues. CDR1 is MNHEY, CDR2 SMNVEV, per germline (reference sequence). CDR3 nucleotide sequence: TGTGCCAGCAGTTTATCGGGGCAGAGATACGAGCAGTACTTC. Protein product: CASSLSGQRYEQYF.

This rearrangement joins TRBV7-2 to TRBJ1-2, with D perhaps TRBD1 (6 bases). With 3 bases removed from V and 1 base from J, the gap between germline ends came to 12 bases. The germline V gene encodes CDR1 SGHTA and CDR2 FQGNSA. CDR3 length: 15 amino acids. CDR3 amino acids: CASSLGGAFNYGYTF. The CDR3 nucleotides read TGTGCCAGCAGCTTGGGGGGGGCGTTTAACTATGGCTACACCTTC.

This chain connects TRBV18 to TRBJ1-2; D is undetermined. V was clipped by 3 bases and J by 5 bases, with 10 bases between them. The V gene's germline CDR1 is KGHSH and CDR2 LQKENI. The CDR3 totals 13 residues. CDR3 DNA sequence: TGTGCCAGCTCACCGGGCCGTCCTTATGGCTACACCTTC. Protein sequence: CASSPGRPYGYTF.

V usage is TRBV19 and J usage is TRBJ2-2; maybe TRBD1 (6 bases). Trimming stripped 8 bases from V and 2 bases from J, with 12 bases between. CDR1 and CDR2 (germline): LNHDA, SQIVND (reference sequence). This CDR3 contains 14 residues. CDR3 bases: TGTGCCAGTTCCGGGACACCCAACACCGGGGAGCTGTTTTTT. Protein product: CASSGTPNTGELFF. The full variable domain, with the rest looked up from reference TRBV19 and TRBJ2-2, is DGGITQSPKYLFRKEGQNVTLSCEQNLNHDAMYWYRQDPGQGLRLIYYSQIVNDFQKGDIAEGYSVSREKKESFPLTVTSAQKNPTAFYLCASSGTPNTGELFFGEGSRLTVL.

This CDR3 reads CASSQGTSVWNEQFF. The CDR3 bases are TGTGCCAGCAGCCAAGGGACTAGCGTTTGGAATGAGCAGTTCTTC. The chain employs TRBV14 and TRBJ2-1, with 9 bases that match TRBD2. The germline V gene has CDR1 SGHDN and CDR2 FVKESK. The CDR3 sequence is 15 residues long. V was clipped by 1 base and J by 7 bases; unmatched bases: 5.

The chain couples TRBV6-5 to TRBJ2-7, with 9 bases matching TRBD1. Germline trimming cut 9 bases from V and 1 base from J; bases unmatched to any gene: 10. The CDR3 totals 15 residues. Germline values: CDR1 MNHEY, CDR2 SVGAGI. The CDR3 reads CAREQGAPISYEQYF. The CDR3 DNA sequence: TGTGCCAGAGAACAGGGGGCCCCGATTTCCTACGAGCAGTACTTC.

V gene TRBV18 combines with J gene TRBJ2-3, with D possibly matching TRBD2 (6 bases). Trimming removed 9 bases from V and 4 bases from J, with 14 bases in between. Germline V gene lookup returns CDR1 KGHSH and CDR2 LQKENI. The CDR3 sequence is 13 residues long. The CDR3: CASNRDSADTQYF. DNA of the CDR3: TGTGCCAGTAACCGGGACTCCGCAGATACGCAGTATTTT.

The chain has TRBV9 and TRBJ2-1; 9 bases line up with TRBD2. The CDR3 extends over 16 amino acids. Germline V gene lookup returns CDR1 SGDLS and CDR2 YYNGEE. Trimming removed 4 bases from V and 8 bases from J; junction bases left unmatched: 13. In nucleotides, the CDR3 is TGTGCCAGCAGCCCCCGATCAGGGCGGGGGGGAGATGAGCAGTTCTTC. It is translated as CASSPRSGRGGDEQFF.

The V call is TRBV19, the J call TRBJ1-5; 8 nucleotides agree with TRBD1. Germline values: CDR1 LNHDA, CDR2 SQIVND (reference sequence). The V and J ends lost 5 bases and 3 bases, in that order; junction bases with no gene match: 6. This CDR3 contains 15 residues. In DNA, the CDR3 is TGTGCCAGTAGTCCCGGGACAGGCCACAATCAGCCCCAGCATTTT. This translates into CASSPGTGHNQPQHF.

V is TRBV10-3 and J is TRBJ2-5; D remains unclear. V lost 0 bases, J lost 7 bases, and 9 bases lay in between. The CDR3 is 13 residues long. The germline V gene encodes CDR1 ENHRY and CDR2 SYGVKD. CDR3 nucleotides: TGTGCCATCAGTGAGTCAAGCATTGGGACCCAGTACTTC. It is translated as CAISESSIGTQYF.

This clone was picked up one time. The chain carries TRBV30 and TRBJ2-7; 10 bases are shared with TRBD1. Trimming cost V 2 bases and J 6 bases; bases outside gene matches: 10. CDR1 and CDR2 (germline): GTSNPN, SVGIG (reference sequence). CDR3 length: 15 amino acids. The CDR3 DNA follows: TGTGCCTGGAGTCAAGTCCCGGGACAGGGGACCGAGCAGTACTTC. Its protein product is CAWSQVPGQGTEQYF.

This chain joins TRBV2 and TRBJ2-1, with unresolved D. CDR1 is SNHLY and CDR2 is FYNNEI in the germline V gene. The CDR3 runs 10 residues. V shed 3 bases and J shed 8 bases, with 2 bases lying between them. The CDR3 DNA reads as TGTGCCAGCAGTGACTATGAGCAGTTCTTC. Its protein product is CASSDYEQFF.

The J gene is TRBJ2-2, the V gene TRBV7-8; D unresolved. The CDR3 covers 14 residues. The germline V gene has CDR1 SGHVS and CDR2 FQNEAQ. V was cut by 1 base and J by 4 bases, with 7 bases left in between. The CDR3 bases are TGTGCCAGCAGCTTAGGGGCTCGCACCGGGGAGCTGTTTTTT. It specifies CASSLGARTGELFF.

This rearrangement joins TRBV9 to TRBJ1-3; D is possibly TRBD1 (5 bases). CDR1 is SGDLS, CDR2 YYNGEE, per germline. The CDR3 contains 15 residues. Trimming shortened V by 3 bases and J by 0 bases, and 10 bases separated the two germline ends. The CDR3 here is CASSGKGSSGNTIYF. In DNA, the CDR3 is TGTGCCAGCAGCGGAAAGGGGTCCTCTGGAAACACCATATATTTT.